Listed below are T cell receptor beta chains from one sample, sequenced in a study of post-analysis software for immune sequencing data. TCRdb re-called the PCR reads through MiXCR, storing one row per CDR3 protein. The sample carries some 160,000 distinct CDR3 sequences, roughly 40% recorded once. Sequenced material: blood, taken after autologous hematopoietic stem cell transplantation. Every receptor here comes from a girl aged 10 to 17 with multiple sclerosis. CDR3s include the opening cysteine and the closing phenylalanine or tryptophan. Each record gives: V gene, clone size, J gene, D gene, CDR3 protein, CDR3 DNA. A D gene is named only where the DNA matches it firmly. For some rows the clone size is stated as once, few or many, or as a class when expanded; others skip it.

>TRBV5-1|few|TRBJ2-3|TRBD2
CASSPRTSGNTDTQYF
TGCGCCAGCAGCCCTAGGACTAGCGGGAATACAGATACGCAGTATTTT
>TRBV20-1|few|TRBJ2-7|-
CSAIKSAYEQYF
TGCAGTGCTATTAAGTCCGCCTACGAGCAGTACTTC
>TRBV5-1|few|TRBJ2-5|-
CASGGGGPEETQYF
TGCGCCAGCGGAGGGGGAGGACCCGAAGAGACCCAGTACTTC
>TRBV9|-|TRBJ1-2|TRBD1
CASSSPGGRRGYTF
TGTGCCAGCAGCTCCCCAGGGGGCCGTAGGGGCTACACCTTC
>TRBV12-3/TRBV12-4|few|TRBJ1-6|-
CASSPPWGENSPPHF
TGTGCCAGCAGTCCTCCGTGGGGGGAGAATTCACCCCCCCACTTT
>TRBV20-1|many|TRBJ2-7|TRBD2
CSARGEGLSGVPYEQYF
TGCAGTGCTAGAGGCGAGGGGCTTAGCGGGGTACCCTACGAGCAGTACTTC
>TRBV12-3/TRBV12-4|-|TRBJ1-4|-
CASSLARGEKLFF
TGTGCCAGCAGTCTAGCCCGGGGAGAAAAACTGTTTTTT
>TRBV10-3|-|TRBJ2-1|TRBD2
CAISDHLAGGVEQFF
TGTGCCATCAGTGACCATCTAGCGGGAGGGGTTGAGCAGTTCTTC
>TRBV10-3|-|TRBJ1-1|TRBD1
CAISPWAEDRGRRTEAFF
TGTGCCATCAGTCCCTGGGCGGAGGACAGGGGGCGCCGCACTGAAGCTTTCTTT
>TRBV27|-|TRBJ1-5|-
CASSDYSGNQPQHF
TGTGCCAGCAGTGACTATAGTGGCAATCAGCCCCAGCATTTT
>TRBV10-3|few|TRBJ2-3|TRBD2
CAISLILAASTDTQYF
TGTGCCATCAGCCTCATACTAGCGGCTAGCACAGATACGCAGTATTTT
>TRBV6-5|-|TRBJ2-1|TRBD2
CASSTSGDRKFF
TGTGCCAGCAGTACTAGCGGTGACAGAAAGTTCTTC
>TRBV28|-|TRBJ1-2|-
CASSPGTDPRRVGYTF
TGTGCCAGCAGTCCCGGGACGGACCCACGCCGGGTTGGCTACACCTTC
>TRBV12-3/TRBV12-4|few|TRBJ2-1|TRBD2
CASSVSGLAGGSMGNEQFF
TGTGCCAGCAGTGTCTCGGGACTAGCGGGAGGGTCTATGGGCAATGAGCAGTTCTTC
>TRBV20-1|-|TRBJ2-7|-
CSARGNPYEQYF
TGCAGTGCTAGGGGGAATCCTTACGAGCAGTACTTC
>TRBV5-1|few|TRBJ2-1|TRBD2
CASRGTSGSAYYNEQFF
TGCGCCAGCAGGGGGACTAGCGGGAGCGCCTACTACAATGAGCAGTTCTTC
>TRBV7-9|few|TRBJ2-7|TRBD2
CASSLSGTYYEQYF
TGTGCCAGCAGCCTTAGCGGGACATACTACGAGCAGTACTTC
>TRBV9|-|TRBJ2-5|-
CASSVVEGETQYF
TGTGCCAGCAGCGTAGTGGAAGGAGAGACCCAGTACTTC
>TRBV19|-|TRBJ2-3|TRBD2
CASSMLAGGPTDTQYF
TGTGCCAGTAGTATGCTAGCGGGAGGCCCCACAGATACGCAGTATTTT
>TRBV7-9|once|TRBJ2-3|-
CVSSFAGSRPSTDTQYF
TGTGTCAGCAGCTTCGCCGGGAGTAGACCTAGCACAGATACGCAGTATTTT
>TRBV11-3|-|TRBJ2-1|-
CASSLARNHNEQFF
TGTGCCAGCAGCTTAGCCCGGAACCACAATGAGCAGTTCTTC
>TRBV3-1|-|TRBJ2-3|-
CASSQEWGTDTQYF
TGTGCCAGCAGCCAAGAGTGGGGCACAGATACGCAGTATTTT
>TRBV27|few|TRBJ1-2|TRBD1
CASSLKPSTLLTGRYGYTF
TGTGCCAGCAGTTTAAAGCCATCGACTCTTTTGACAGGGCGATATGGCTACACCTTC
>TRBV10-3|few|TRBJ1-1|-
CAISERAGLRPEAFF
TGTGCCATCAGTGAGCGGGCAGGGCTTAGGCCTGAAGCTTTCTTT
>TRBV7-9|once|TRBJ1-2|TRBD1
CASSLNSPTGKGYTF
TGTGCCAGCAGCTTAAATTCCCCGACAGGGAAGGGCTACACCTTC
>TRBV6-1|-|TRBJ1-2|-
CASSEQALGGYTF
TGTGCCAGCAGTGAACAAGCCCTGGGTGGCTACACCTTC
>TRBV4-3|few|TRBJ2-7|-
CASSQDRGPYEQYF
TGCGCCAGCAGCCAAGACAGGGGCCCTTACGAGCAGTACTTC
>TRBV4-3|-|TRBJ1-2|-
CASSQEWGVANYGYTF
TGCGCCAGCAGCCAAGAGTGGGGTGTTGCTAACTATGGCTACACCTTC
>TRBV6-2/TRBV6-3|few|TRBJ2-4|-
CASRFGRGLKNIQYF
TGTGCCAGCAGGTTTGGGCGGGGCCTCAAAAACATTCAGTACTTC
>TRBV6-2/TRBV6-3|-|TRBJ1-5|-
CASSYFNQPQHF
TGTGCCAGCAGTTACTTCAATCAGCCCCAGCATTTT
>TRBV5-5|-|TRBJ1-2|TRBD1
CASSFPGTGGNGYTF
TGTGCCAGCAGCTTCCCCGGGACAGGGGGGAATGGCTACACCTTC
>TRBV20-1|few|TRBJ2-2|-
CSGTIHKAGELFF
TGCAGTGGGACTATTCATAAGGCCGGGGAGCTGTTTTTT
>TRBV7-8|-|TRBJ2-7|TRBD1
CASSLADRREYF
TGTGCCAGCAGCTTAGCGGACAGGCGGGAGTACTTC
>TRBV7-9|once|TRBJ2-3|-
CASSSLGRGADTQYF
TGTGCCAGCAGCTCATTGGGTAGAGGCGCAGATACGCAGTATTTT
>TRBV7-2|many|TRBJ2-5|-
CASSPTYGEQYF
TGTGCCAGCAGCCCCACCTACGGGGAGCAGTACTTC
>TRBV20-1|-|TRBJ2-3|-
CSVARPRTDTQYF
TGCAGTGTGGCGCGGCCAAGGACAGATACGCAGTATTTT
>TRBV3-1|-|TRBJ1-1|-
CASSQNRPMNTEAFF
TGTGCCAGCAGCCAAAACAGGCCAATGAACACTGAAGCTTTCTTT
>TRBV9|-|TRBJ1-1|-
CASSPGGLTTEAFF
TGTGCCAGCAGCCCCGGGGGGCTGACCACTGAAGCTTTCTTT
>TRBV18|-|TRBJ2-5|TRBD2
CASSPPGLAVGETQYF
TGTGCCAGCTCACCACCCGGACTAGCGGTAGGCGAGACCCAGTACTTC
>TRBV12-3/TRBV12-4|-|TRBJ2-1|-
CASKPQFYNEQFF
TGTGCCAGCAAGCCACAGTTCTACAATGAGCAGTTCTTC
>TRBV6-1|-|TRBJ2-1|-
CASSRGYNEQFF
TGTGCCAGCAGTAGGGGGTACAATGAGCAGTTCTTC
>TRBV7-3|few|TRBJ2-3|-
CASSLQGTHTDTQYF
TGTGCCAGCAGCTTACAGGGCACACACACAGATACGCAGTATTTT
>TRBV11-2|few|TRBJ1-1|-
CASSLNWEGRTEAFF
TGTGCCAGCAGCTTAAACTGGGAGGGGCGGACTGAAGCTTTCTTT
>TRBV29-1|many|TRBJ1-2|-
CSVDRSGYHGYTF
TGCAGCGTTGATAGGTCCGGATATCATGGCTACACCTTC
>TRBV5-1|few|TRBJ2-3|-
CASSLDGLASTDTQYF
TGCGCCAGCAGCTTGGATGGCTTGGCTAGCACAGATACGCAGTATTTT